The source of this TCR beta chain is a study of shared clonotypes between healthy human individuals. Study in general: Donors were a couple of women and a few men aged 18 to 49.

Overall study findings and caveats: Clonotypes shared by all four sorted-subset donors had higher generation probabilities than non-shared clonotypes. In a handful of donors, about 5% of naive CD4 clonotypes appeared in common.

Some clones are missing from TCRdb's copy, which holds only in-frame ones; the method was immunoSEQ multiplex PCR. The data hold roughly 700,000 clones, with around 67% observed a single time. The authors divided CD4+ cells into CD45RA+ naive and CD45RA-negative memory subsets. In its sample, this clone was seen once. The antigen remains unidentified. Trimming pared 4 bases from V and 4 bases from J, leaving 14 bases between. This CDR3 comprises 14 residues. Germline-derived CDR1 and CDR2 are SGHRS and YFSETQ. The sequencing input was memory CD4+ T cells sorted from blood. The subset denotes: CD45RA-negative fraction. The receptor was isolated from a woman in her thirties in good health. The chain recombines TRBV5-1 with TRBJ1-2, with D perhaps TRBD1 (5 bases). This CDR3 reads CASSGGTSGYGYTF. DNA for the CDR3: TGCGCCAGCAGCGGAGGGACGAGTGGCTATGGCTACACCTTC.